The TCR beta chain described here comes from a study of blood T cell repertoires in COVID-19. Study-wide background: The study drew acute and convalescent COVID-19 samples from the United States, Italy and Spain.

Two negative PCRs, clearance, or symptom resolution characterized the recovered Cohort 3 donors. In the authors' workflow: Scientists estimated how many nucleated cells there were by amplifying reference gene primers. Only in-frame clones appear in the TCRdb table, and some are missing; sequencing was by immunoSEQ multiplex PCR. That table supplies the V and J calls and clone size; D and trimming were determined from the DNA. The sample consists of about 300,000 clones, around 86% of them appearing once. This clonotype originated in a man younger than 45 who had recovered from COVID-19. Input material: PBMCs or T cells enriched from blood (not recorded which).

The CDR3 nucleotides read TGCGCCAGCAGGGGGACAGGGCTTGGGACTGAAGCTTTCTTT. Its translation is CASRGTGLGTEAFF. V and J are TRBV5-1 and TRBJ1-1; TRBD1 aligns across 9 bases. V lost 5 bases, J lost 5 bases, and 7 bases stayed unmatched. The CDR3 is made up of 14 amino acids. The germline CDR1 and CDR2 sequences are SGHRS and YFSETQ.